This TCR beta chain was documented in a study of cytomegalovirus exposure and HLA in healthy donors. Amplification used 60 Vbeta primers and 13 Jbeta primers. TCRdb's table, derived via immunoSEQ multiplex PCR, lists solely in-frame clones and lacks some. The table lists 150,000 or so clones, roughly 79% of them singletons. The sequence was collected from a woman aged 18-35 years in good health and CMV-seropositive. What was sequenced was PBMCs.

The CDR3: CASSLLGRVSTDTQYF. The CDR3 region has the DNA TGTGCCAGCAGCCTCCTAGGGCGGGTTTCCACAGATACGCAGTATTTT. The chain employs TRBV7-9 and TRBJ2-3; D is possibly TRBD2 (5 bases). V lost 5 bases, J lost 2 bases, and 17 bases lay in between. The CDR3 covers 16 residues. Germline CDR1 is SEHNR and CDR2 is FQNEAQ (reference sequence).